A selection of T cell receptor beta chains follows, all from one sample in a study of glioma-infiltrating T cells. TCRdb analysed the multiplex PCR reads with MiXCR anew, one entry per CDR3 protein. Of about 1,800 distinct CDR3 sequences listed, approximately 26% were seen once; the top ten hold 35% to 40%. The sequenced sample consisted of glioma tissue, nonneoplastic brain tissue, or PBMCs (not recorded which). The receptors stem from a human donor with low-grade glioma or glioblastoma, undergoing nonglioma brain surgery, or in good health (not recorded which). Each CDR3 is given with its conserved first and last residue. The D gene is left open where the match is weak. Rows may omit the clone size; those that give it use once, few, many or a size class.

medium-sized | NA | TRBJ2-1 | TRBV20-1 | CSAISGRTYEDEQFF | TGCAGTGCGATCTCGGGTAGAACCTACGAAGATGAGCAGTTCTTC
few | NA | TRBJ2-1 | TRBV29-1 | CSVAELEQFF | TGCAGCGTCGCAGAGTTGGAGCAGTTCTTC
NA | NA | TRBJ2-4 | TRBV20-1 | CSAQNRPTAKNIRYF | TGCAGCGCCCAAAATAGGCCAACAGCCAAAAACATTCGGTACTTC
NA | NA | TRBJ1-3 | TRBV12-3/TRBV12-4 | CASTPGVYSGSTIYF | TGTGCCAGCACCCCGGGAGTTTACTCTGGAAGCACCATATATTTT
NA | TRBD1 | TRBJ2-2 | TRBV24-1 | CATSDSHRGNTGELFF | TGTGCCACCAGTGATAGCCACAGGGGGAACACCGGGGAGCTGTTTTTT
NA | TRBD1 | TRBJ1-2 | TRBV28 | CASSPQPTGEGYTF | TGTGCCAGCAGCCCCCAACCGACAGGGGAAGGCTACACCTTC
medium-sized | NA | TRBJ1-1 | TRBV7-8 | CASSFRENTEAFF | TGTGCCAGCAGCTTTCGAGAGAACACTGAAGCTTTCTTT
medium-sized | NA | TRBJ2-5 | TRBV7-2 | CASSLQWKETQYF | TGTGCCAGCAGCCTCCAATGGAAAGAGACCCAGTACTTC
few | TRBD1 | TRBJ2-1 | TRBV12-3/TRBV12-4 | CASSPRTGASYNEQFF | TGTGCCAGCAGTCCGAGGACAGGAGCCTCCTACAATGAGCAGTTCTTC
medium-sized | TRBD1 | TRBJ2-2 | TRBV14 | CASSPPGQGYTGELFF | TGTGCCAGCAGCCCGCCGGGACAGGGATACACCGGGGAGCTGTTTTTT